The clone carrying this TCR beta chain was detected only a few times. Its antigen is as yet unknown. Assay: immunoSEQ multiplex PCR; the TCRdb copy retains only in-frame clones and omits some. Here the sample spans about 15,000 clones, about three quarters being singletons. Over chemoradiotherapy, repertoires were sampled more than once. Germline CDR1 is SQVTM and CDR2 is ANQGSEA. The V gene lost 6 bases and the J gene lost 3 bases, with 11 bases spanning the gap. The CDR3 is 13 residues long. The data were obtained in a study of chemoradiotherapy in HPV16-positive cancers. Looking at the study overall: A couple of HPV16-positive patients' cells yielded candidate HPV-specific clones and common motifs.

General study points: Candidate HPV-specific clones and E7-related TCR motifs grew in tumor during treatment.

This clonotype originated in a human donor with HPV-associated anogenital cancer. This sequence joins TRBV29-1 and TRBJ1-4; no clear D. This sample was gathered from a patient who underwent chemoradiotherapy. The CDR3 loop reads CSVKEGANEKLFF. In nucleotides, the CDR3 is TGCAGCGTAAAAGAGGGAGCTAATGAAAAACTGTTTTTT.